The 3 T cell receptor beta chains presented below share a single source sample, sequenced in a study of T cell responses to AZD1222 COVID-19 vaccine (dated by TCRdb to about 2021). Read against the paper, the sample's time point label means: baseline before first vaccination. The library was prepared using the immunoSEQ multiplex PCR assay. As stored in TCRdb, this immuneACCESS dataset retains in-frame rearrangements with V and J assigned. A fraction of the clones does not appear; measured against another copy, unresolved V genes explain less than half of the discrepancy, and the remainder lacks a known reason. A total of approximately 190,000 clones appear in this sample, approximately 91% of them only once. The ten largest clones take up roughly 0.98% of the sample. The source material was peripheral blood, sampled on day 0 of AZD1222 vaccination. The receptors shown here come from an adult in good health.

This clone has only one observation. V and J are TRBV10-3 and TRBJ2-2, with 11 bases aligning to TRBD1. Germline assignment: CDR1 ENHRY and CDR2 SYGVKD. V lost 6 bases and J lost 4; bases outside the gene matches: 1. CDR3 length equals 14 residues. The CDR3 sequence is CAIRGTGGTGELFF. DNA for the CDR3: TGTGCCATCAGAGGGACAGGGGGCACCGGGGAGCTGTTTTTT.

This chain uses TRBV2 with TRBJ2-7, with 7 positions matching TRBD2. Germline V lookup: CDR1 SNHLY, CDR2 FYNNEI. Trimming at V came to 6 bases and at J to 3 bases, leaving 14 bases not matched to a gene. This CDR3 is 16 amino acids long. The CDR3 protein is CASRPRLATSFYEQYF. CDR3 nucleotide sequence: TGTGCCAGCAGGCCCCGACTAGCCACATCCTTCTACGAGCAGTACTTC.

This clone has a single count. This CDR3 reads CASSIYSGSPLHF. The CDR3 DNA sequence: TGTGCCAGTAGTATTTATAGCGGCTCACCCCTCCACTTT. The chain is built from TRBV19 and TRBJ1-6, with unresolved D. V lost 3 bases to trimming and J lost 10 bases, with 10 bases between them. The germline CDR1 and CDR2 sequences are LNHDA and SQIVND (reference sequence). The CDR3 is 13 amino acids.